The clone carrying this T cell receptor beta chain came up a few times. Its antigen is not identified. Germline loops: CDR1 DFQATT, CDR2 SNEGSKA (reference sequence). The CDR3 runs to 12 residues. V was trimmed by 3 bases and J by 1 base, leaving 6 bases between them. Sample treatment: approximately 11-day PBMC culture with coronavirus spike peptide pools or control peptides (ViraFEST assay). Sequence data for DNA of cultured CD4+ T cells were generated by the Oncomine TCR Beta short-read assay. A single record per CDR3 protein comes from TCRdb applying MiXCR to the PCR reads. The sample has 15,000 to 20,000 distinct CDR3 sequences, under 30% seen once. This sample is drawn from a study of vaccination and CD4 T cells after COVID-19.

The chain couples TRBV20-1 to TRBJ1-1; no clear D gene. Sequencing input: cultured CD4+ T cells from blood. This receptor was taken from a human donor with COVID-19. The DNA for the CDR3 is TGCAGTGCTAGCGAGCAGAACACTGAAGCTTTCTTT. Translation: CSASEQNTEAFF.